These 14 T cell receptor beta chains came from one sample sequenced in a study of identical twins. TCRdb recomputed calls from the 5' RACE reads with MiXCR, one row per CDR3 protein. The sample contains 450,000 to 650,000 distinct CDR3 sequences, 13% to 15% of which appear only once. This sample was also put to use in a study of yellow fever vaccine responses in identical twins.

Sequenced material: CD4+ T cells sorted from blood. All receptors derive from a woman aged 18-35 years in good health.

This clonotype was seen a few times. V and J are TRBV5-8 and TRBJ1-1, with D uncertain. Germline V gives CDR1 SGHTS, CDR2 YDEGEE. The CDR3 totals 16 residues. V lost 10 bases and J lost 3, with 25 bases in between. The CDR3 nucleotides read TGTGCCTCCGGAAAGGTGGGCGCCGTTGTTGACACTGAAGCTTTCTTT. This translates into CASGKVGAVVDTEAFF.

The CDR3 is CASSSGTTNTEAFF. CDR3 coding DNA: TGTGCCAGCAGTAGCGGGACAACAAACACTGAAGCTTTCTTT. This rearrangement joins TRBV27 to TRBJ1-1; D might be TRBD1 (6 bases). V was pared by 5 bases and J by 2 bases, with 12 bases between. Looked up from germline, CDR1 is MNHEY and CDR2 is SMNVEV (reference sequence). The CDR3 is 14 amino acids.

This clonotype occurred many times. The V call is TRBV12-3 or TRBV12-4, the J call TRBJ2-5, with D perhaps TRBD1 (5 bases). V shed 2 bases and J shed 5 bases, with 12 bases lying between them. The CDR3 extends over 14 amino acids. CDR3 coding DNA: TGTGCCAGCAGTTTAAGGGGTTCTGGTGAGACCCAGTACTTC. Translation: CASSLRGSGETQYF.

This clonotype was counted many times. This sequence joins TRBV20-1 and TRBJ2-3; D is perhaps TRBD1 or TRBD2 (5 bases each). Trimming cost V 3 bases and J 3 bases, with 10 bases left between them. CDR1 is DFQATT and CDR2 is SNEGSKA in the germline V gene (reference sequence). The CDR3 runs to 13 residues. The DNA of the CDR3 is TGCAGTGCTAGGAGTGGGGGAACAGATACGCAGTATTTT. This translates into CSARSGGTDTQYF.

This clonotype came up a few times. The junction does not match germline at one end; this may be a read error. V gene TRBV3-1 combines with J gene TRBJ1-5; a weak D match, TRBD1 (5 bases). Germline values: CDR1 LGHDT, CDR2 YNNKEL (reference sequence). This CDR3 is built from 17 residues. The CDR3 coding sequence is TGTGCCACCAGCCAAGATCTGGGGAGGGGATACAATCAGCCCCAGCATTTT. Amino acid sequence: CATSQDLGRGYNQPQHF.

This clonotype was picked up a small number of times. The rearrangement links TRBV20-1 to TRBJ1-5, with D perhaps matching TRBD1 (6 bases). V was pared by 6 bases and J by 4 bases, with 13 bases between. This CDR3 is 13 amino acids long. The germline gives CDR1 DFQATT, CDR2 SNEGSKA (reference sequence). For the CDR3, the DNA is TGCAGTGCCGTCGGACAGAAAAATCAGCCCCAGCATTTT. Its translation: CSAVGQKNQPQHF.

The table lists this clonotype with a few counts. V usage is TRBV12-3 or TRBV12-4 and J usage is TRBJ2-7; 9 bases align to TRBD1. The CDR3 loop spans 16 amino acids. With V trimmed by 5 bases and J by 3 bases, 11 bases remained unmatched. CDR3 DNA sequence: TGTGCCAGCAGTCTCGCGGGACAGGGTAATATCTACGAGCAGTACTTC. Translating it yields CASSLAGQGNIYEQYF.

This chain joins TRBV4-1 and TRBJ2-1; 9 bases line up with TRBD1. The V gene's germline CDR1 is MGHRA and CDR2 YSYEKL. There are 15 residues in the CDR3. V lost 3 bases to trimming and J lost 7 bases; unmatched junction nucleotides: 7. CDR3 amino acids: CASSHAGTGSNEQFF. The DNA for the CDR3 is TGCGCCAGCAGCCACGCCGGGACAGGGTCTAATGAGCAGTTCTTC.

J is TRBJ2-3 and V is TRBV3-1; TRBD2 agrees at 10 bases. CDR1 is LGHDT and CDR2 is YNNKEL in the germline V gene (reference sequence). Trimming at V came to 5 bases and at J to 5 bases, leaving 4 bases not matched to a gene. CDR3 size: 14 residues. CDR3 nucleotide sequence: TGTGCCAGCAGCAAGCGGGGGGGCCTAGATACGCAGTATTTT. Amino acids: CASSKRGGLDTQYF.

This clonotype showed up just a few times. The genes are TRBV11-2 and TRBJ2-1; no firm D call. Germline V gives CDR1 SGHAT, CDR2 FQNNGV. The CDR3 contains 15 residues. The V and J ends lost 4 bases and 0 bases respectively, with 10 bases between them. CDR3 in amino acids: CASSSDLSSYNEQFF. The CDR3 DNA reads TGTGCCAGCAGCTCGGATCTTAGCTCCTACAATGAGCAGTTCTTC.

The sample holds many counts of this clonotype. V usage is TRBV5-1 and J usage is TRBJ1-1, with D unclear. Germline V gene lookup returns CDR1 SGHRS and CDR2 YFSETQ. Trimming removed 4 bases from V and 1 base from J, with 11 bases in between. The CDR3 runs 14 residues. The chain's CDR3 is CASSLPGANTEAFF. The CDR3 nucleotides are TGCGCCAGCAGCCTGCCGGGTGCGAACACTGAAGCTTTCTTT. The whole variable domain, filled in from reference TRBV5-1 and TRBJ1-1, reads KAGVTQTPRYLIKTRGQQVTLSCSPISGHRSVSWYQQTPGQGLQFLFEYFSETQRNKGNFPGRFSGRQFSNSRSEMNVSTLELGDSALYLCASSLPGANTEAFFGQGTRLTVV.

Only a few counts were recorded for this clonotype. The chain couples TRBV5-1 to TRBJ1-1; 7 positions match TRBD1. V lost 5 bases, J lost 0 bases, and 7 bases stayed unmatched. The CDR3 runs to 15 residues. Germline V lookup: CDR1 SGHRS, CDR2 YFSETQ. The CDR3 protein is CASRPWDSLNTEAFF. The CDR3 DNA reads TGCGCCAGCAGACCCTGGGACAGCCTGAACACTGAAGCTTTCTTT. The full variable domain, in which reference TRBV5-1 and TRBJ1-1 provide the parts outside the CDR3, is KAGVTQTPRYLIKTRGQQVTLSCSPISGHRSVSWYQQTPGQGLQFLFEYFSETQRNKGNFPGRFSGRQFSNSRSEMNVSTLELGDSALYLCASRPWDSLNTEAFFGQGTRLTVV.

The CDR3, as DNA: TGTGCCACCAGCAGAGTCACCCCTAGTGTGTCTACGCAGTATTTT. It is translated as CATSRVTPSVSTQYF. V usage is TRBV15 and J usage is TRBJ2-3; D ambiguous. The V end was cut by 1 base, the J end by 8 bases, with 16 bases between. Germline CDR1 is LNHNV and CDR2 is YYDKDF (reference sequence). This CDR3 is built from 15 residues.

This clonotype occurred a few times. The chain combines TRBV5-4 with TRBJ1-1, with 8 bases matching TRBD1. Germline V gene sequence: CDR1 SGHNT, CDR2 YYREEE (reference sequence). V trimming: 7 bases; J trimming: 0 bases; junction bases outside the gene matches: 11. This CDR3 contains 16 residues. The CDR3 protein is CASSTGQEFMNTEAFF. The CDR3 DNA is TGTGCCAGCTCCACGGGACAGGAATTTATGAACACTGAAGCTTTCTTT. Complete variable domain (other parts from reference TRBV5-4 and TRBJ1-1): ETGVTQSPTHLIKTRGQQVTLRCSSQSGHNTVSWYQQALGQGPQFIFQYYREEENGRGNFPPRFSGLQFPNYSSELNVNALELDDSALYLCASSTGQEFMNTEAFFGQGTRLTVV.